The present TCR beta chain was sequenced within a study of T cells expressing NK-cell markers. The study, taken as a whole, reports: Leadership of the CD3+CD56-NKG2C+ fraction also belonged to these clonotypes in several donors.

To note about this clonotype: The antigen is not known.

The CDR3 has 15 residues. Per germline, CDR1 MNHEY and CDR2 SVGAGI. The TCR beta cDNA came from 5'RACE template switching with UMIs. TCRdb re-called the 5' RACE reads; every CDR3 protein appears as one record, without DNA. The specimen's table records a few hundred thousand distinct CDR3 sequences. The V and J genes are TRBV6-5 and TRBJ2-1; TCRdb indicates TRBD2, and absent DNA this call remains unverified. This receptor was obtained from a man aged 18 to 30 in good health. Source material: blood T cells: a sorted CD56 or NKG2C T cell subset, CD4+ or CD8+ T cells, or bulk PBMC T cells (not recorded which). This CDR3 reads CASSLGGTSVREQFF.